This note documents a single TCR beta chain sequence. What antigen it recognizes has not been identified. Per-base qualities were not stored, and no clone one base away is much larger. The data stem from a study of shared clonotypes between healthy human individuals (dated by TCRdb to between 2020 and 2021). Context from the whole study: A few men and two women, aged 18 to 49 years, made up the cohort. For each donor, CD4 naive and CD4 memory were each run on three plates, CD8 naive on two plates, and CD8 memory on one plate. Blood TCR repertoires of five healthy adults were deeply sequenced to estimate repertoire size and the extent of clonotype sharing between individuals. To increase sequencing depth and limit assay-specific biases, different laboratories used diverse techniques to prepare libraries and sequence TCR repertoires. Each donor's leukapheresis produced roughly between roughly 0.85 and 9.5 billion PBMCs.

Donors were healthy HIV-negative adults with no recently reported acute infections or vaccinations. Only Caucasian adults living in Nashville, Tennessee, USA were represented among the donors. CD4+ T cells were enriched by magnetic negative selection, after which naive cells were positively selected on CD45RA and the negative fraction was taken as the memory subset. Blood was collected by leukapheresis, and PBMCs were isolated by Ficoll-Histopaque density gradient centrifugation and then cryopreserved in liquid nitrogen vapor phase. Analytical flow cytometry was used to check the purity and quantity of each magnetically sorted T cell population. Genomic DNA was isolated from every sorted fraction and measured by UV absorbance on a Nanodrop 2000c. The germline V gene (reference sequence) provides CDR1 GTSNPN and CDR2 SVGIG. Trimming removed 3 bases from V and 3 bases from J, leaving 11 bases between the germline ends. Its CDR3 holds 13 amino acids, cysteine through phenylalanine. The retained sequence is limited to the CDR3, 39 bases, with the frame set at the first base.

Using the deep immunoSEQ assay, TCR CDR3 regions were amplified from genomic DNA by multiplex PCR. For each cell subset, the extracted genomic DNA was distributed evenly across all wells of several immunoSEQ 96-well plates, and each plate served as one replicate. For sorted subsets, roughly 200 ng of genomic DNA, equivalent to 25,000 to 35,000 T cell genomes, went into each replicate PCR. Purified libraries were quantified with a Qubit 3.0 fluorometer, sized on a Bioanalyzer 2100, and re-quantified with the KAPA Library Quantification kit. Every immunoSEQ 96-well plate was sequenced on a separate single-read 150-cycle Illumina NextSeq 550 flow cell. Turning to the authors' computational methods: Because the immunoSEQ output held only junctional sequences and lacked quality scores, the filtering could not match the filtering applied to full-length reads. To assign V/J genes and CDR3, sequences were annotated using PyIR, a Python wrapper for IgBLAST v1.9, with IMGT germline references. Reads were removed for weak V/J assignments (E-value above 1e-6), missing CDR3, stop codons, out-of-frame junctions, or ambiguous translated residues. A V3J clonotype was defined by an identical inferred V gene, J gene, and CDR3 amino acid sequence. Percentage overlap between repertoires was computed as shared unique clonotypes divided by the size of the smaller repertoire. RTK rarefaction, the Chao1 estimator, and Recon v2.1 estimates of unobserved clonotypes were used to assess repertoire richness. Generation probabilities were computed with OLGA for all TCRbeta clonotypes obtained by the gDNA method from several donors. The table was pulled from immuneACCESS by TCRdb, which kept in-frame rearrangements only. Such tables lose some clones; where checked, under half of the loss comes from unresolved V genes, and the rest has no known cause. That table is the source of V, J and clone size, and D and trimming were worked out from the DNA. The sample profile shows about 2.5 million clones; 85% to 95% of them were found once. Of the sample, 0.37% is held by the ten largest clones.

Study-wide conclusions, independent of this receptor: Pairwise subsampling indicated that sequencing depth was expected to affect the degree of clonotype sharing among donors. Larger estimated clonotype richness was generally found for naive subsets than for memory subsets. Sampling was limited to blood, and TCR repertoires in tissue likely differ from TCR repertoires in blood. The genetic and exposure-history diversity represented was limited by the small number of donors. Higher generation probabilities were observed for clonotypes shared by all four sorted-subset donors than for non-shared clonotypes. About 5% of naive CD4, around 4% of naive CD8, around 2.3% of memory CD4, and around 0.42% of memory CD8 clonotypes were shared across several donors. Rarefaction of sorted-subset datasets indicated incomplete sequencing despite the large sequencing depth.

This receptor was taken from a man younger than 35 in good health. Some clones in this sample may be carry-over from other donors' samples. The chain links TRBV30 with TRBJ1-1; the D gene is unclear. Source material: naive CD4+ T cells from PBMCs. Taken with the paper, the label for cell subset or site translates to: CD45RA+ positively selected. The DNA is TGTGCCTGGAGCCCAAGTTTCGACACTGAAGCTTTCTTT. It codes for CAWSPSFDTEAFF.